This T cell receptor (beta chain) was sequenced for a study of control samples from healthy donors and cancer patients. Sequencing was performed with immunoSEQ multiplex PCR; in TCRdb, only in-frame clones are kept and a portion is missing. The table has 45,000 to 60,000 clones, 75% to 90% seen once; the top ten hold over 9.5%. In germline, CDR1 is MDHEN, CDR2 SYDVKM. The CDR3 has 15 residues. The V gene lost 3 bases and the J gene lost 4 bases, with 13 bases spanning the gap. This receptor was identified in a man in his 70s in good health. The genes are TRBV28 and TRBJ1-5; D call uncertain. The sequencing sample was made of blood. This CDR3 is CASSLGLNRNQPQHF. The CDR3 DNA sequence: TGTGCCAGCAGTTTGGGATTGAATAGGAATCAGCCCCAGCATTTT.